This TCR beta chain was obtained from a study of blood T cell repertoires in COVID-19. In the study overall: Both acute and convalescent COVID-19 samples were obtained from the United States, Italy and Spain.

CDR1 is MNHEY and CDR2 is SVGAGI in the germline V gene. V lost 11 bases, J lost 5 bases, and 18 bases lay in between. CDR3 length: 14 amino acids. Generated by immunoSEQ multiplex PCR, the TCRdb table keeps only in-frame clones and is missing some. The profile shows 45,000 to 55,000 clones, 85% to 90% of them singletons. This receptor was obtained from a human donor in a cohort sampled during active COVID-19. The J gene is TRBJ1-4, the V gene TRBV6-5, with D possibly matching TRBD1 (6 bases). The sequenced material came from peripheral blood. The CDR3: CASGRGGVNEKLFF. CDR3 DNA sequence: TGTGCCTCCGGGAGAGGGGGGGTAAATGAAAAACTGTTTTTT.